The 22 T cell receptor beta chains presented below share a single source sample, sequenced in a study of CD8 T cells in ankylosing spondylitis. TCRdb analysed the 5' RACE reads with MiXCR anew, one entry per CDR3 protein. The sample has about 840,000 distinct CDR3 sequences, around 11% seen once. Antigens for these TCRs are unknown. The study, taken as a whole, reports: Characteristic, it appeared, of ankylosing spondylitis blood was a TCR beta motif of eight highly homologous variants.

The sample consisted of blood, either unsorted or a sorted T cell fraction (not recorded which). Receptors originate from a male donor with ankylosing spondylitis.

This CDR3 is CASSGTLAVSYNEQFF. CDR3 nucleotides: TGCGCCAGCAGCGGCACACTAGCGGTATCCTACAATGAGCAGTTCTTC. This sequence joins TRBV5-1 and TRBJ2-1, with TRBD2 identical over 8 bases. CDR1 and CDR2 (germline): SGHRS, YFSETQ. This CDR3 contains 16 residues. V gave up 4 bases and J gave up 1 base; unmatched junction bases: 7.

The chain uses TRBV25-1 and TRBJ1-6, with a weak D call TRBD1 (6 bases). This CDR3 is built from 17 residues. Trimming left V 1 base short and J 13 bases short, with 23 bases between. CDR1 is MGHDK, CDR2 SYGVNS, per germline. The CDR3, as DNA: TGTGCCAGCAGTGAATCTCCAGGGCGCCCGCAGGGGAGTCCCCTCCACTTT. It specifies CASSESPGRPQGSPLHF. The variable domain in full, completed from reference TRBV25-1 and TRBJ1-6, reads EADIYQTPRYLVIGTGKKITLECSQTMGHDKMYWYQQDPGMELHLIHYSYGVNSTEKGDLSSESTVSRIRTEHFPLTLESARPSHTSQYLCASSESPGRPQGSPLHFGNGTRLTVT.

This rearrangement joins TRBV20-1 to TRBJ2-4, with D perhaps matching TRBD1 (5 bases). The CDR3 consists of 12 residues. Germline loops: CDR1 DFQATT, CDR2 SNEGSKA (reference sequence). The V end was cut by 1 base, the J end by 7 bases, with 8 bases between. As DNA, the CDR3 is TGCAGTGCTAGAGGGCCAGGGAACATTCAGTACTTC. This sequence encodes CSARGPGNIQYF.

V is TRBV20-1 and J is TRBJ1-1; perhaps TRBD1 as D (5 bases). CDR3 length: 17 residues. V was clipped by 1 base and J by 3 bases, with 21 bases between them. Germline-derived CDR1 and CDR2 are DFQATT and SNEGSKA (reference sequence). The chain's CDR3 is CSARAQGVSSGHTEAFF. CDR3 nucleotides: TGCAGTGCTAGAGCCCAGGGCGTTTCGTCAGGGCACACTGAAGCTTTCTTT.

The chain uses TRBV7-8 and TRBJ2-5; the match to TRBD2 covers 8 bases. The trim removed 5 bases at V and 2 bases at J, leaving 16 bases unmatched. Germline values: CDR1 SGHVS, CDR2 FQNEAQ. This CDR3 contains 18 residues. The DNA for the CDR3 is TGTGCCAGCAGCCCTTCCCCTAGCGGGCGACCGCCTCAAGAGACCCAGTACTTC. Translated: CASSPSPSGRPPQETQYF.

The V gene is TRBV11-1, the J gene TRBJ1-1, with a tentative D call TRBD1 (6 bases). V dropped 5 bases and J dropped 1 base, with 11 bases sitting between them. The CDR3 is 14 residues long. Germline CDR1 SGHAT, CDR2 FQDESV (reference sequence). The CDR3 reads CASSRDMTNTEAFF. In DNA, the CDR3 is TGTGCCAGCAGCCGGGACATGACGAACACTGAAGCTTTCTTT. Full variable domain (missing parts from reference TRBV11-1 and TRBJ1-1): EAEVAQSPRYKITEKSQAVAFWCDPISGHATLYWYRQILGQGPELLVQFQDESVVDDSQLPKDRFSAERLKGVDSTLKIQPAELGDSAMYLCASSRDMTNTEAFFGQGTRLTVV.

This rearrangement joins TRBV25-1 to TRBJ2-5, with D tentatively TRBD1 or TRBD2 (5 bases each). CDR1 and CDR2 from the germline V gene are MGHDK and SYGVNS. Trimming stripped 5 bases from V and 4 bases from J, with 20 bases between. The CDR3 runs to 16 residues. The CDR3 loop is CASSRSGRRFLETQYF. The CDR3, as DNA: TGTGCCAGCAGTCGTTCAGGGAGAAGATTTTTAGAGACCCAGTACTTC.

This clonotype was seen a few times. The rearrangement links TRBV4-1 to TRBJ2-7; weak D call: TRBD2 (6 bases). Trimming removed 4 bases at V and 7 bases at J, with 20 bases between. The germline V gene encodes CDR1 MGHRA and CDR2 YSYEKL. The CDR3 runs to 15 residues. CDR3 DNA sequence: TGCGCCAGCAGCCCCCCAGGGAGGTCTCTTTGGGAGCAGTACTTC. Amino acids: CASSPPGRSLWEQYF.

This clonotype was detected ten times or more. This chain joins TRBV29-1 and TRBJ2-3; D remains unclear. The CDR3 runs 12 residues. From germline, CDR1 is SQVTM and CDR2 ANQGSEA. Trimming removed 1 base at V and 3 bases at J, with 5 bases between. CDR3 residues: CSVEAVTDTQYF. In DNA, the CDR3 is TGCAGCGTTGAAGCGGTAACAGATACGCAGTATTTT.

The chain uses TRBV20-1 and TRBJ2-1; a weak D match, TRBD2 (6 bases). V was clipped by 5 bases and J by 4 bases, with 9 bases between them. CDR3 length: 12 residues. Germline values: CDR1 DFQATT, CDR2 SNEGSKA (reference sequence). The CDR3 is CSAPLAYNEQFF. CDR3 coding DNA: TGCAGTGCTCCCCTAGCGTACAATGAGCAGTTCTTC.

This clonotype was observed a few times. The chain couples TRBV7-9 to TRBJ2-7; perhaps TRBD2 as D (6 bases). Deletions cut 5 bases from V and 7 bases from J, with 18 bases between. Germline loops: CDR1 SEHNR, CDR2 FQNEAQ (reference sequence). This CDR3 is 14 amino acids long. DNA of the CDR3: TGTGCCAGCAGCATCGGGGAGGTCTGGAGGGAGCAGTACTTC. Amino acids: CASSIGEVWREQYF.

This clonotype was seen ten or more times. The chain joins TRBV12-3 or TRBV12-4 to TRBJ1-5; possibly TRBD1 for D (5 bases). The V and J ends lost 2 bases and 3 bases respectively, with 14 bases between them. The CDR3 consists of 16 residues. CDR3 sequence (DNA): TGTGCCAGCAGTTTACGAGGAGGGGTGGCCAATCAGCCCCAGCATTTT. It encodes CASSLRGGVANQPQHF.

This clonotype came up many times. The gene calls are TRBV20-1 and TRBJ2-7, with a weak D call TRBD1 (6 bases). In germline, CDR1 is DFQATT, CDR2 SNEGSKA (reference sequence). There are 13 residues in the CDR3. Between the trimmed V and J ends, which lost 3 bases and 3 bases, there was a span of 12 bases. The CDR3 DNA reads TGCAGTGCTAGTGACAGGACAGACTACGAGCAGTACTTC. Amino acid sequence: CSASDRTDYEQYF.

This clonotype has only a few counts. The chain uses TRBV4-2 and TRBJ2-5, with D hard to call. From germline, CDR1 is LGHNA and CDR2 YNFKEQ. V shed 1 base and J shed 2 bases, with 8 bases lying between them. The CDR3 consists of 14 residues. The CDR3 reads CASSQVRYQETQYF. DNA for the CDR3: TGTGCCAGCAGCCAAGTTAGGTATCAAGAGACCCAGTACTTC.

This clonotype has a handful of counts. The chain carries TRBV15 and TRBJ1-5; D is ambiguous. From germline, CDR1 is LNHNV and CDR2 YYDKDF (reference sequence). Trimming stripped 8 bases from V and 4 bases from J, with 9 bases between. The CDR3 consists of 12 residues. CDR3 in DNA: TGTGCCACCGCAGACCCAAATCAGCCCCAGCATTTT. Its protein is CATADPNQPQHF.

This clonotype was observed at least ten times. The V and J genes are TRBV12-3 or TRBV12-4 and TRBJ1-5; D not certain. This CDR3 spans 13 amino acids. Trimming stripped 3 bases from V and 3 bases from J, with 6 bases between. CDR3: CASSLSANQPQHF. The CDR3 DNA reads TGTGCCAGCAGTTTGAGCGCCAATCAGCCCCAGCATTTT.

This clonotype showed up just a few times. The chain is built from TRBV9 and TRBJ2-7; 7 nucleotides agree with TRBD2. This CDR3 contains 15 residues. V lost 3 bases to trimming and J lost 2 bases; unmatched junction nucleotides: 8. Germline-derived CDR1 and CDR2 are SGDLS and YYNGEE. The CDR3 DNA reads as TGTGCCAGCAGCGCGTCTAGCGGCCAGGCCTACGAGCAGTACTTC. Its protein product is CASSASSGQAYEQYF.

V gene TRBV20-1 combines with J gene TRBJ2-1; D may be TRBD1 or TRBD2 (6 bases each). Germline V gives CDR1 DFQATT, CDR2 SNEGSKA (reference sequence). V was shortened by 3 bases and J by 0 bases, with 9 bases between the two germline ends. This CDR3 comprises 14 residues. The CDR3 nucleotides read TGCAGTGCTAGCGGGGGCCTCTCCTACAATGAGCAGTTCTTC. Translation: CSASGGLSYNEQFF.

This clonotype came up a few times. CDR3 sequence reads: CSARGTSGSESTDTQYF. As DNA, the CDR3 is TGCAGTGCCAGGGGGACTAGCGGGAGTGAGTCGACAGATACGCAGTATTTT. The chain recombines TRBV20-1 with TRBJ2-3, with TRBD2 identical over 14 bases. J lost 3 bases, V lost 6 bases, and 11 bases had no gene match. CDR1 and CDR2 (germline): DFQATT, SNEGSKA (reference sequence). CDR3 size: 17 residues.

The chain recombines TRBV20-1 with TRBJ2-5; 10 positions match TRBD2. The CDR3 extends over 16 amino acids. Trimming took 1 base from V and 4 from J; bases not matched to a gene: 9. Germline V CDR1 and CDR2: DFQATT, SNEGSKA (reference sequence). CDR3 nucleotides: TGCAGTGCTAGAGTAGGGTCTAGCGGGAGTGGAGAGACCCAGTACTTC. Its translation: CSARVGSSGSGETQYF.

V is TRBV5-1 and J is TRBJ2-1, with D possibly being TRBD1 (5 bases). This CDR3 is built from 14 residues. The germline V and J ends were trimmed by 0 bases and 15 bases, with 19 bases remaining between them. The germline gives CDR1 SGHRS, CDR2 YFSETQ. The CDR3 here is CASSLETPRARGFF. CDR3 DNA: TGCGCCAGCAGCTTGGAGACCCCCCGGGCTAGGGGGTTCTTC.

This clonotype was seen at least ten times. The chain has TRBV7-9 and TRBJ1-6; the match to TRBD1 covers 7 bases. This CDR3 has 14 residues. J lost 10 bases, V lost 5 bases, and 8 bases had no gene match. The germline V gene encodes CDR1 SEHNR and CDR2 FQNEAQ (reference sequence). The CDR3 region is CASSLRQGESPLHF. The CDR3 nucleotides read TGTGCCAGCAGCCTAAGACAGGGAGAGTCACCCCTCCACTTT.